Here is one T cell receptor (beta chain) with its context. What it binds is unknown. These data belong to a study of T cell responses to AZD1222 COVID-19 vaccine. Study findings and constraints: None of the repertoires were sampled until the peak T cell response had passed. With dominance at 160-218 and 743-854, vaccine-associated CD4 TCRs spanned spike. Two doses of AZD1222 preceded a rise in Spike-specific TCR breadth and depth.

Data came from immunoSEQ multiplex PCR; TCRdb stores just in-frame clones and leaves some out. The repertoire holds 150,000 or so clones, roughly 94% seen once, with under 6% in the top ten. The CDR3 spans 13 residues. CDR1 is KGHSH and CDR2 is LQKENI in the germline V gene. V gave up 6 bases and J gave up 2 bases, with 8 bases separating them. The chain employs TRBV18 and TRBJ1-3; D perhaps matches TRBD1 (6 bases). Sequencing was performed on peripheral blood, taken 28 days after the second AZD1222 dose. The source of this sequence is an adult who received the AZD1222 COVID-19 vaccine. The CDR3 nucleotides read TGTGCCAGCTCCCGGACAGCTGGAAACACCATATATTTT. This gives the protein CASSRTAGNTIYF.